This passage covers 9 T cell receptor beta chains from one sample sequenced in a study of blood T cell repertoires in COVID-19. The repertoire was sequenced with immunoSEQ multiplex PCR; TCRdb's copy has only in-frame clones and lacks some. The table has around 250,000 clones, around 84% seen once. Sequencing was done on a sample of peripheral blood. The source is a woman in her forties who had recovered from COVID-19.

The chain employs TRBV3-1 (or the pseudogene TRBV3-2) and TRBJ2-7, with TRBD1 identical over 9 bases. The germline V gene encodes CDR1 LGHDT and CDR2 YNNKEL (reference sequence). The V segment lost 4 bases and the J segment 3 bases; nucleotides outside the gene matches: 4. The CDR3 contains 14 residues. CDR3 loop: CASSPGTGIYEQYF. CDR3 sequence (DNA): TGTGCCAGCAGCCCCGGGACAGGGATCTACGAGCAGTACTTC.

J is TRBJ1-2 and V is TRBV19; 9 bases align to TRBD1. CDR1 and CDR2 (germline): LNHDA, SQIVND (reference sequence). With 10 bases clipped from V and 8 bases from J, the junction kept 11 bases outside the gene matches. The CDR3 sequence is 13 residues long. The CDR3 DNA sequence: TGTGCCACAACGGGACAGGGCCCTTGGGGCTACACCTTC. Its translation is CATTGQGPWGYTF. The full variable domain, completed using reference TRBV19 and TRBJ1-2, is DGGITQSPKYLFRKEGQNVTLSCEQNLNHDAMYWYRQDPGQGLRLIYYSQIVNDFQKGDIAEGYSVSREKKESFPLTVTSAQKNPTAFYLCATTGQGPWGYTFGSGTRLTVV.

The chain is built from TRBV5-3 and TRBJ1-3; D not certain. Being an ORF, TRBV5-3 has a function that is uncertain. Between the trimmed V and J ends, which lost 0 bases and 0 bases, there was a span of 13 bases. This CDR3 is built from 17 residues. The CDR3 DNA follows: TGTGCCAGAAGCTTGGTGGTGGCCGGGAGCTCTGGAAACACCATATATTTT. This codes for CARSLVVAGSSGNTIYF.

As regards this clone: At one boundary the junction diverges from the germline segment, which might be a read error. This chain links TRBV5-1 with TRBJ1-2; D not resolved. Germline CDR1 SGHRS, CDR2 YFSETQ. The CDR3 is made up of 14 amino acids. The CDR3: CASSLDAAESVFAF. CDR3 nucleotide sequence: TGCGCCAGCAGCTTGGACGCGGCAGAGTCTGTTTTCGCCTTC. Complete variable domain (other parts from reference TRBV5-1 and TRBJ1-2): KAGVTQTPRYLIKTRGQQVTLSCSPISGHRSVSWYQQTPGQGLQFLFEYFSETQRNKGNFPGRFSGRQFSNSRSEMNVSTLELGDSALYLCASSLDAAESVFAFGSGTRLTVV.

This rearrangement joins TRBV28 to TRBJ2-5; D is unclear. From germline, CDR1 is MDHEN and CDR2 SYDVKM. This CDR3 has 12 residues. Trimming left V 1 base short and J 5 bases short, with 5 bases between. CDR3 nucleotides: TGTGCCAGCAGTTTATTCTCGGAGACCCAGTACTTC. Translation gives CASSLFSETQYF.

The rearrangement joins TRBV6-5 to TRBJ1-4; the match to TRBD1 covers 10 bases. V dropped 6 bases and J dropped 7; count of bases not matched to a gene: 2. The germline V gene has CDR1 MNHEY and CDR2 SVGAGI. The CDR3 is 13 amino acids. CDR3 residues: CASSRDRGEKLFF. In DNA, the CDR3 is TGTGCCAGCAGCCGGGACAGGGGTGAAAAACTGTTTTTT.

This clone was picked up one time. The chain has TRBV4-1 and TRBJ2-7, with 11 bases that match TRBD2. Germline assignment: CDR1 MGHRA and CDR2 YSYEKL. This CDR3 spans 15 amino acids. V dropped 2 bases and J dropped 3; count of bases not matched to a gene: 3. As DNA, the CDR3 is TGCGCCAGCAGCCAATTACTAGCGGGGGACTACGAGCAGTACTTC. It specifies CASSQLLAGDYEQYF.

This CDR3 reads CAIRGGRQNEKLFF. In nucleotides, the CDR3 is TGTGCCATCAGAGGGGGCAGGCAGAATGAAAAACTGTTTTTT. The gene calls are TRBV10-3 and TRBJ1-4; 7 nucleotides agree with TRBD1. There are 14 residues in the CDR3. The V segment lost 6 bases and the J segment 5 bases; nucleotides outside the gene matches: 6. Per germline, CDR1 ENHRY and CDR2 SYGVKD.

The V call is TRBV7-9, the J call TRBJ1-1; D gene unclear. Germline values: CDR1 SEHNR, CDR2 FQNEAQ (reference sequence). Trimming left V 5 bases short and J 1 base short, with 8 bases between. The length of the CDR3 is 13 residues. CDR3 in amino acids: CASSGYKNTEAFF. Here the CDR3 DNA reads TGTGCCAGCAGCGGTTACAAGAACACTGAAGCTTTCTTT.